This T cell receptor (beta chain) emerged from a study of T cell changes during pregnancy in multiple sclerosis. In germline, CDR1 is SQVTM, CDR2 ANQGSEA. The CDR3 covers 11 residues. The V end lost 7 bases, the J end lost 0 bases, and 6 bases lay between the germline ends. TCRdb's copy holds only in-frame clones and misses some; the assay was immunoSEQ multiplex PCR. The sample has 85,000 to 130,000 clones; roughly 92% are singletons. J is TRBJ1-2 and V is TRBV29-1; D is uncertain. The specimen comprised peripheral blood, sampled after pregnancy. This receptor was identified in a female donor with multiple sclerosis, enrolled in a pregnancy study. CDR3: CSGNTNYGYTF. The CDR3 DNA sequence: TGCAGCGGCAACACTAACTATGGCTACACCTTC.